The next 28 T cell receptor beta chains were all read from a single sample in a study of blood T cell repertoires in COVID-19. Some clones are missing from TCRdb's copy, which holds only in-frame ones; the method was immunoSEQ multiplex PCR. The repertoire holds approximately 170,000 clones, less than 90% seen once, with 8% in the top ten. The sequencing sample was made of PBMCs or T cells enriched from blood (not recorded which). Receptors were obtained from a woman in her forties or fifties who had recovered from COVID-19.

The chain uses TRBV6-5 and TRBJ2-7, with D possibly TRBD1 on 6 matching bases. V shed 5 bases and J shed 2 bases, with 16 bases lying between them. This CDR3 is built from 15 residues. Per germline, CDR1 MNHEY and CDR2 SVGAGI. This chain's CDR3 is CASSLALGAPYEQYF. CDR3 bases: TGTGCCAGCAGTCTCGCATTGGGGGCTCCCTACGAGCAGTACTTC.

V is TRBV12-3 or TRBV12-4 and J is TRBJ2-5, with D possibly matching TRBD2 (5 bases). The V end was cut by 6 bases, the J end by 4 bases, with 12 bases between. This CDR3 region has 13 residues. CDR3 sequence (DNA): TGTGCCAGCAGCAACGAACTAGTAGAGACCCAGTACTTC. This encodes CASSNELVETQYF.

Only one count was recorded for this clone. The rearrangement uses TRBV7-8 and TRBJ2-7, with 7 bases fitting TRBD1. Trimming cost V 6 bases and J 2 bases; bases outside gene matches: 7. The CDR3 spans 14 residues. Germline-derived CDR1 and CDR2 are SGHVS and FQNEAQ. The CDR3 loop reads CASRPGTVPYEQYF. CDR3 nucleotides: TGTGCCAGCAGACCCGGGACAGTACCCTACGAGCAGTACTTC.

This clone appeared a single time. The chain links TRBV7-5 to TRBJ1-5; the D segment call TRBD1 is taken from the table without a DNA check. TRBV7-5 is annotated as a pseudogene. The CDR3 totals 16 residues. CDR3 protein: CARSLAGDRDNQPQHF. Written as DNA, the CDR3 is TGTGCCAGAAGCTTAGCGGGGGACAGAGACAATCAGCCCCAGCATTTT.

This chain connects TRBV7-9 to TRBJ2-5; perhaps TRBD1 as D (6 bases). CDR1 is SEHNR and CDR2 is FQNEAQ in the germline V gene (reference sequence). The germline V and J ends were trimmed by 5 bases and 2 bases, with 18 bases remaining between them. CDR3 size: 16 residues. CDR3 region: CASSNIAGAHQETQYF. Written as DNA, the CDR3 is TGTGCCAGCAGCAATATTGCAGGGGCACATCAAGAGACCCAGTACTTC.

The CDR3 here is CASSFTRVFMNTEAFF. In nucleotides, the CDR3 is TGTGCCAGCAGCTTCACCCGGGTGTTCATGAACACTGAAGCTTTCTTT. The V call is TRBV6-2 or TRBV6-3, the J call TRBJ1-1; no clear D. This CDR3 is built from 16 residues. Germline CDR1 MNHEY, CDR2 SVGEGT. The V end was cut by 6 bases, the J end by 0 bases, with 17 bases between.

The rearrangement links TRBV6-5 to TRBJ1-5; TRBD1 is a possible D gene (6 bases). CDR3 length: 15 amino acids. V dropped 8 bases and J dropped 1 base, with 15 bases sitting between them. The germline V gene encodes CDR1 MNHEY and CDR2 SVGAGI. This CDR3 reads CASCFWTDSNQPQHF. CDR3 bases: TGTGCCAGCTGTTTTTGGACAGACAGCAATCAGCCCCAGCATTTT.

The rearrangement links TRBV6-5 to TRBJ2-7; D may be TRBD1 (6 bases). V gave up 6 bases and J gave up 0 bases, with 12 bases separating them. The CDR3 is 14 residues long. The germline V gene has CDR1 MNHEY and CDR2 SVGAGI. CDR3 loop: CASRRTVSSYEQYF. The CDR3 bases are TGTGCCAGCAGGCGGACAGTCAGCTCCTACGAGCAGTACTTC.

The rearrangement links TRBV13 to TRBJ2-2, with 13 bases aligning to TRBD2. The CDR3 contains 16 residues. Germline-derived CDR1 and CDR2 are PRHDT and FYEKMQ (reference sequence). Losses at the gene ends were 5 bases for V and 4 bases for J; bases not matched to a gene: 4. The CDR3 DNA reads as TGTGCCAGCAGCCCCGGACTAGCGGGGGCCACCGGGGAGCTGTTTTTT. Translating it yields CASSPGLAGATGELFF.

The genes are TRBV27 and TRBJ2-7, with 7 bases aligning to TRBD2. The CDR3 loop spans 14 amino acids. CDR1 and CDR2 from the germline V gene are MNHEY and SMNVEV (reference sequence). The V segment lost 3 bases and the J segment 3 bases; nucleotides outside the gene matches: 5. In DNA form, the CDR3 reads TGTGCCAGCAGTTTTACTAGCGCCGGCTACGAGCAGTACTTC. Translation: CASSFTSAGYEQYF.

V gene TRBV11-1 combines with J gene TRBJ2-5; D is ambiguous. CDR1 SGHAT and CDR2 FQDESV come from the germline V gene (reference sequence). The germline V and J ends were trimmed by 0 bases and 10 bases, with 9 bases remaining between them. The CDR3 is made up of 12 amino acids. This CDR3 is CASSLAESFQYF. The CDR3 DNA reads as TGTGCCAGCAGCTTAGCGGAGAGTTTCCAGTACTTC.

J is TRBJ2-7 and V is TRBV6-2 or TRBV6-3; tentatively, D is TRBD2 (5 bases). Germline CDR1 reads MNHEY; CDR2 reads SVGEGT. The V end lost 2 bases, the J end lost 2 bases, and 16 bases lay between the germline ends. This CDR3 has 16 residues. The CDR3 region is CASSYGTYAGTYEQYF. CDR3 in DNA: TGTGCCAGCAGTTACGGTACGTACGCGGGCACCTACGAGCAGTACTTC.

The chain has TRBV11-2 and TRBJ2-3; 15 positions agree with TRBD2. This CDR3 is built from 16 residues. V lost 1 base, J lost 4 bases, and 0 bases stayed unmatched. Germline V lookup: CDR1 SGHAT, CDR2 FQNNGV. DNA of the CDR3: TGTGCCAGCAGCTTAGGGACTAGCGGGGGGGCAGATACGCAGTATTTT. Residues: CASSLGTSGGADTQYF.

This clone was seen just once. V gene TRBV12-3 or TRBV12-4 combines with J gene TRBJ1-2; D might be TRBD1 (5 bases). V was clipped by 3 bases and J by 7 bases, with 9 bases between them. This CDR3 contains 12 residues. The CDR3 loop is CASSFAGVGYTF. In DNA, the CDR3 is TGTGCCAGCAGTTTCGCGGGGGTTGGCTACACCTTC.

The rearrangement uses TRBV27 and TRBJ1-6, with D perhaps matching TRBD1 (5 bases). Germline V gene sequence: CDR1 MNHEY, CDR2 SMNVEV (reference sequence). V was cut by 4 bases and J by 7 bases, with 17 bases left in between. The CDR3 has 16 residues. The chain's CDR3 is CASSYQTAPTNSPLHF. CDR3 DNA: TGTGCCAGCAGTTACCAGACAGCGCCAACCAATTCACCCCTCCACTTT.

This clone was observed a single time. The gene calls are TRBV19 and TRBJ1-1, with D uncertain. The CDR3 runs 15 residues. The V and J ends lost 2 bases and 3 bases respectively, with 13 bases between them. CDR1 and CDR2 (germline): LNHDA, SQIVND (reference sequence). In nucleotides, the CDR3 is TGTGCCAGTAGTATATCAGCGAGGAGTGACACTGAAGCTTTCTTT. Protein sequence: CASSISARSDTEAFF. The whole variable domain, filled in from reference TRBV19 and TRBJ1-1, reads DGGITQSPKYLFRKEGQNVTLSCEQNLNHDAMYWYRQDPGQGLRLIYYSQIVNDFQKGDIAEGYSVSREKKESFPLTVTSAQKNPTAFYLCASSISARSDTEAFFGQGTRLTVV.

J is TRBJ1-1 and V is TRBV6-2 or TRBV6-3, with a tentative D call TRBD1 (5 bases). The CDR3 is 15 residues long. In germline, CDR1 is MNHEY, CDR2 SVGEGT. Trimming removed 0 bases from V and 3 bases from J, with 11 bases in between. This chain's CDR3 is CASSYSGLPHTEAFF. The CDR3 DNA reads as TGTGCCAGCAGTTACTCGGGGCTGCCTCACACTGAAGCTTTCTTT.

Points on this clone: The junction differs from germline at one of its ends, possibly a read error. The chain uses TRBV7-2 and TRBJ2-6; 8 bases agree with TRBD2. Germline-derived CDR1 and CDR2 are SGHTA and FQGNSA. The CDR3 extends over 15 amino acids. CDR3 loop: CASTLAGRDGNVLTF. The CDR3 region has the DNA TGTGCCAGCACCTTAGCGGGGAGGGACGGCAACGTCCTGACTTTC. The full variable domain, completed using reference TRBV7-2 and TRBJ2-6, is GAGVSQSPSNKVTEKGKDVELRCDPISGHTALYWYRQSLGQGLEFLIYFQGNSAPDKSGLPSDRFSAERTGGSVSTLTIQRTQQEDSAVYLCASTLAGRDGNVLTFGAGSRLTVL.

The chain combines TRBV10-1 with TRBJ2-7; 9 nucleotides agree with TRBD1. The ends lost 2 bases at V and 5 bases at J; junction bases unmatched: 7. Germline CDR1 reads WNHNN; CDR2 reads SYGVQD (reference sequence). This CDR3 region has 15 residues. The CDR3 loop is CASSERDRERHEQYF. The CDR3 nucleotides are TGCGCCAGCAGTGAGCGGGACAGGGAAAGGCACGAGCAGTACTTC.

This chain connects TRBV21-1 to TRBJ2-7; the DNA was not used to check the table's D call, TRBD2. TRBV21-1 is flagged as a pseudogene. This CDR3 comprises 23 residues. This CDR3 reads CAINNLRQGPGLAGACGHYEQYF. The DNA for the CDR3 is TGTGCCATAAACAACTTGAGACAGGGGCCGGGACTAGCGGGAGCGTGTGGCCACTACGAGCAGTACTTC.

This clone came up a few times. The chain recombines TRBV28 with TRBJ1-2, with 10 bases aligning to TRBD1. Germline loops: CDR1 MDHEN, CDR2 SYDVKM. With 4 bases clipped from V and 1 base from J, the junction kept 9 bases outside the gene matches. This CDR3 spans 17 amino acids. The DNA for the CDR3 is TGTGCCAGCAGTTCCCCGGGACAGGGGAATGTTAACTATGGCTACACCTTC. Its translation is CASSSPGQGNVNYGYTF.

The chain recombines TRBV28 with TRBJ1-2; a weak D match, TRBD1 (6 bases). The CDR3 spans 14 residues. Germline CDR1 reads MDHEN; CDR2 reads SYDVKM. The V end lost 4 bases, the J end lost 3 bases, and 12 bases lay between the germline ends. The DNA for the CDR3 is TGTGCCAGCAGTTCACAGGGAGGGGACTATGGCTACACCTTC. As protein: CASSSQGGDYGYTF.

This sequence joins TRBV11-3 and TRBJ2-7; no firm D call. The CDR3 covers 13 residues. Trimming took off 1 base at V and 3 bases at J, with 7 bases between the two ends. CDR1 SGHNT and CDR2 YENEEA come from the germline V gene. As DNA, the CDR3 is TGTGCCAGCAGCTTAGCATTCGGCTACGAGCAGTACTTC. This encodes CASSLAFGYEQYF.

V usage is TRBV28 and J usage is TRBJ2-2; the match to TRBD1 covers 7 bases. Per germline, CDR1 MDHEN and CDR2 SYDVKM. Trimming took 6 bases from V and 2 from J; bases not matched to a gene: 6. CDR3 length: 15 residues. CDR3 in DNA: TGTGCCAGCAGGCTACAGGGGACCAACACCGGGGAGCTGTTTTTT. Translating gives CASRLQGTNTGELFF. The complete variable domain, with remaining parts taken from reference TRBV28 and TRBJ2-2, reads DVKVTQSSRYLVKRTGEKVFLECVQDMDHENMFWYRQDPGLGLRLIYFSYDVKMKEKGDIPEGYSVSREKKERFSLILESASTNQTSMYLCASRLQGTNTGELFFGEGSRLTVL.

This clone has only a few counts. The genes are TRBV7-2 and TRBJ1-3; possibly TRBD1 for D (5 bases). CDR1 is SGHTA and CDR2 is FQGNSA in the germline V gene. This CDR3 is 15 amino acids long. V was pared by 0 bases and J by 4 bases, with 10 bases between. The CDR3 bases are TGTGCCAGCAGCTTAGCACAGGCTGGAGGAAACACCATATATTTT. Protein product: CASSLAQAGGNTIYF.

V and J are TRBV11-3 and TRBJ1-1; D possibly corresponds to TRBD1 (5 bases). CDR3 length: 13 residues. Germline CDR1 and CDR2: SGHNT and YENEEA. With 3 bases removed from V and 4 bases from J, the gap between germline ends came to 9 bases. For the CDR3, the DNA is TGTGCCAGCAGCTTGGGGGAGGTCACTGAAGCTTTCTTT. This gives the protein CASSLGEVTEAFF.

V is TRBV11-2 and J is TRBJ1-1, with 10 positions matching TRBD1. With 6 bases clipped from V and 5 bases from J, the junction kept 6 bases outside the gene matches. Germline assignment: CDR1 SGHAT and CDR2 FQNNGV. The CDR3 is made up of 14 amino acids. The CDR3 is CASSRQGAQTEAFF. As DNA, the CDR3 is TGTGCCAGCAGTAGACAGGGGGCGCAAACTGAAGCTTTCTTT.

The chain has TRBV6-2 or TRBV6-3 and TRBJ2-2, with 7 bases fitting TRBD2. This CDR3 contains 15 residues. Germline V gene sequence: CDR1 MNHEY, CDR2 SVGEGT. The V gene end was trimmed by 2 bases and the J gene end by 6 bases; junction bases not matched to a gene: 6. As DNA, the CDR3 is TGTGCCAGCAGTTACAGGGCTAGCGGAGCCGGGGAGCTGTTTTTT. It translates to CASSYRASGAGELFF.